The text below deals with one TCR beta chain. The record originates from a study of blood T cell repertoires in COVID-19. Germline V gives CDR1 SGHTA, CDR2 FQGTGA. V was clipped by 1 base and J by 5 bases; unmatched bases: 4. The CDR3 length is 16 residues. TCRdb's copy holds only in-frame clones and misses some; the assay was immunoSEQ multiplex PCR. The data show approximately 290,000 clones, roughly four fifths seen once. The receptor comes from a person aged 65 to 79 with COVID-19, enrolled during active disease. The sequenced sample consisted of peripheral blood. V gene TRBV7-3 combines with J gene TRBJ2-1, with TRBD2 identical over 11 bases. The CDR3 region is CASSLRGGLADNEQFF. CDR3 DNA: TGTGCCAGCAGCTTAAGGGGGGGACTAGCGGACAATGAGCAGTTCTTC.